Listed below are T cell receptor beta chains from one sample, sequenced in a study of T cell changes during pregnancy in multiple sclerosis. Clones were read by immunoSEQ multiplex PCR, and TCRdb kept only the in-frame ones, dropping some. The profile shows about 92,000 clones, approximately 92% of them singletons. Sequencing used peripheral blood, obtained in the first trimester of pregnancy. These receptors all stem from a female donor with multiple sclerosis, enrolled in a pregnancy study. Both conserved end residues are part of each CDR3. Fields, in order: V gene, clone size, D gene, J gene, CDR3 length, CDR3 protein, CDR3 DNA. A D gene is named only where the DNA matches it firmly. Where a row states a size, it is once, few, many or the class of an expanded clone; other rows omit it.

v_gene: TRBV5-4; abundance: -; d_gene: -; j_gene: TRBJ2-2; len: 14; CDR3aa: CASSYSGNTGELFF; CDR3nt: TGTGCCAGCAGCTATTCCGGGAACACCGGGGAGCTGTTTTTT
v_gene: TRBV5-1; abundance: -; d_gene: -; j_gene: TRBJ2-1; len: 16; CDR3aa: CASSLEAGALMVEQFF; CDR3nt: TGCGCCAGCAGCTTGGAAGCAGGGGCCCTGATGGTCGAGCAGTTCTTC
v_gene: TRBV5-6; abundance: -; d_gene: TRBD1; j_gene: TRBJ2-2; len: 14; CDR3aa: CASSRTGGPGELFF; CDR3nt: TGTGCCAGCAGCAGGACAGGCGGGCCCGGGGAGCTGTTTTTT
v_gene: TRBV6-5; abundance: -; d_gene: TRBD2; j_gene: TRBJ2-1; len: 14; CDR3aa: CASRDSGRPHEQFF; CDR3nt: TGTGCCAGCAGAGATAGCGGGAGGCCGCATGAGCAGTTCTTC
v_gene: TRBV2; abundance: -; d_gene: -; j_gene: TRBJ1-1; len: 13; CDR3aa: CANLRGLNTEAFF; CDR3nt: TGTGCCAACCTAAGGGGTTTGAACACTGAAGCTTTCTTT
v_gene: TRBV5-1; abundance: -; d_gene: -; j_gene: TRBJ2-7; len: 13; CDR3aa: CASSLDLSNEQYF; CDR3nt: TGCGCCAGCAGCTTGGACCTATCAAACGAGCAGTACTTC
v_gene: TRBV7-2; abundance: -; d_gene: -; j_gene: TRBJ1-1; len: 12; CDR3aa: CASSSRQAVAFF; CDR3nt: TGTGCCAGCAGCTCCCGACAGGCGGTAGCTTTCTTT
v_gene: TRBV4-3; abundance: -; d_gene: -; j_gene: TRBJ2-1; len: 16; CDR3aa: CASSQDLRTTYNEQFF; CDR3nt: TGCGCCAGCAGCCAAGACTTAAGGACTACCTACAATGAGCAGTTCTTC
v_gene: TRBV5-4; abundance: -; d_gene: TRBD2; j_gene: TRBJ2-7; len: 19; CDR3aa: CASSLNPRTSGRAGYEQYF; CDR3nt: TGTGCCAGCAGCCTAAACCCTCGGACTAGCGGGAGGGCAGGTTACGAGCAGTACTTC
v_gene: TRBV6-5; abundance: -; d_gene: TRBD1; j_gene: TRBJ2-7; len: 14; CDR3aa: CASSPDRGAYEQYF; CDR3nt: TGTGCCAGCAGTCCGGACAGGGGAGCCTACGAGCAGTACTTC
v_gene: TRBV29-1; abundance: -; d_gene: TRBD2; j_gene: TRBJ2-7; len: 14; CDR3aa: CSVQSLAGGYEQYF; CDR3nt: TGCAGCGTTCAGTCGCTAGCGGGAGGGTACGAGCAGTACTTC
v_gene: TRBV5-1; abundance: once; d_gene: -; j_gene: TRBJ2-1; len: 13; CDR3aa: CASSLDSHNEQFF; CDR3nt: TGCGCCAGCAGCTTGGATTCTCACAATGAGCAGTTCTTC
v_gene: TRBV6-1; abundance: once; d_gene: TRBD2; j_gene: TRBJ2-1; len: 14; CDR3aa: CASSLAGGVNEQFF; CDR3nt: TGTGCCAGCAGTCTAGCGGGAGGGGTCAATGAGCAGTTCTTC
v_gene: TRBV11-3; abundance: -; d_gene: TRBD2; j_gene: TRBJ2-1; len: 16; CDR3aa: CASSTRLAGGPNEQFF; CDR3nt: TGTGCCAGCAGCACCCGGCTAGCGGGAGGGCCGAATGAGCAGTTCTTC
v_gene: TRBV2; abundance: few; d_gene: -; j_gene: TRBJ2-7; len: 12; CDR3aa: CASSGSSYEQYF; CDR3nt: TGTGCCAGCAGCGGGAGCTCCTACGAGCAGTACTTC
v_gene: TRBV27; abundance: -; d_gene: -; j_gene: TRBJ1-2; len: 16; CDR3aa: CASSLTGWGLQDGYTF; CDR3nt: TGTGCCAGCAGTCTTACAGGGTGGGGGCTTCAGGACGGCTACACCTTC
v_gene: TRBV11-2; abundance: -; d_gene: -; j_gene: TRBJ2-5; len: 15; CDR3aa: CASTQDRTVHGTQYF; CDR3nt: TGTGCCAGCACCCAAGACAGGACTGTACATGGGACCCAGTACTTC
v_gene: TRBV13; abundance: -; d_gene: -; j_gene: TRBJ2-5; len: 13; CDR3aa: CASSPDRRETQYF; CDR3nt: TGTGCCAGCAGCCCTGACAGAAGAGAGACCCAGTACTTC
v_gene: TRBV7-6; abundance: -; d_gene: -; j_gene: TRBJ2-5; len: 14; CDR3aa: CASSLVGAGETQYF; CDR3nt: TGTGCCAGCAGCTTAGTGGGGGCCGGGGAGACCCAGTACTTC
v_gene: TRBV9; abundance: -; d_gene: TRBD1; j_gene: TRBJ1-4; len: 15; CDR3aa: CASSAPGTGGEKLFF; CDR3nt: TGTGCCAGCAGCGCCCCCGGGACAGGAGGTGAAAAACTGTTTTTT
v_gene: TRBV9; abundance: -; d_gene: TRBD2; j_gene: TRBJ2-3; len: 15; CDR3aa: CASSVVGGRADTQYF; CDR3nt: TGTGCCAGCAGCGTAGTGGGAGGGAGGGCAGATACGCAGTATTTT
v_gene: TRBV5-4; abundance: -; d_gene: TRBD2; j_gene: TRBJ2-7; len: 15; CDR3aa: CASSRAGLADYEQYF; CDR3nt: TGTGCCAGCAGCCGCGCGGGACTAGCGGACTACGAGCAGTACTTC
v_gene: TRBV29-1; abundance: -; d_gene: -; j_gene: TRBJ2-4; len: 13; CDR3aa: CSVIGQRNNIQYF; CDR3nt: TGCAGCGTTATCGGACAGCGAAACAACATTCAGTACTTC
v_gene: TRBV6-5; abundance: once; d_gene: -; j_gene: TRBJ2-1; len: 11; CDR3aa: CASSYAYEQFF; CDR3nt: TGTGCCAGCAGTTACGCGTATGAGCAGTTCTTC
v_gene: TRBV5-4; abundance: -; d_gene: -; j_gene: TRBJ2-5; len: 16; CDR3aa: CASSLGGVLPQETQYF; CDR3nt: TGTGCCAGCAGCTTGGGGGGGGTACTGCCCCAAGAGACCCAGTACTTC
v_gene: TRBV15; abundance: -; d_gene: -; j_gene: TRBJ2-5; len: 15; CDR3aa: CATSRDGGQSETQYF; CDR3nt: TGTGCCACCAGCAGAGATGGAGGGCAGTCGGAGACCCAGTACTTC
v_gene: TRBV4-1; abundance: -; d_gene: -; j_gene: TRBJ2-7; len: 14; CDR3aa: CASSQDQGADEQYF; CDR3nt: TGCGCCAGCAGCCAAGATCAGGGTGCCGACGAGCAGTACTTC
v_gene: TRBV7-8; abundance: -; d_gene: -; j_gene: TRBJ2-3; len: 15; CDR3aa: CASSPLSGRTDTQYF; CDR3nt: TGTGCCAGCAGCCCCCTCAGCGGGCGTACAGATACGCAGTATTTT
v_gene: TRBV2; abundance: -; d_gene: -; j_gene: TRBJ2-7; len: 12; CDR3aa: CASRGGDYEQYF; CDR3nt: TGTGCCAGCAGGGGTGGAGACTACGAGCAGTACTTC
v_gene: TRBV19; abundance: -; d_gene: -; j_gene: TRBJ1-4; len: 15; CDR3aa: CASSIQALANEKLFF; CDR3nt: TGTGCCAGTAGTATACAGGCCTTGGCTAATGAAAAACTGTTTTTT
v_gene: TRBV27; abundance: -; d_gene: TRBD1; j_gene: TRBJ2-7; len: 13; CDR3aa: CASSLGQKYEQYF; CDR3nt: TGTGCCAGCAGCCTGGGACAGAAATACGAGCAGTACTTC
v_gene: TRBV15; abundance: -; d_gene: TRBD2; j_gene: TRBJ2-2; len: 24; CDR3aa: CATSRDPISKTSGETEMNTGELFF; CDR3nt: TGTGCCACCAGCAGAGACCCCATATCGAAGACTAGCGGGGAAACCGAAATGAACACCGGGGAGCTGTTTTTT
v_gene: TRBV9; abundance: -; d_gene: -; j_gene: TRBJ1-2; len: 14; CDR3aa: CASSVGTELYGYTF; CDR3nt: TGTGCCAGCAGCGTAGGTACAGAGCTTTATGGCTACACCTTC
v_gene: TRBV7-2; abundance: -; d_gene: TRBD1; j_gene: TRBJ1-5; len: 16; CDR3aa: CASSLGGTGQFQPQHF; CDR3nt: TGTGCCAGCAGCTTAGGGGGGACAGGTCAATTTCAGCCCCAGCATTTT
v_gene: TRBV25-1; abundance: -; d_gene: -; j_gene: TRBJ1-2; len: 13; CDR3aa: CASIDRKQGCYTF; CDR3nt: TGTGCCAGCATCGACCGTAAACAGGGATGCTACACCTTC
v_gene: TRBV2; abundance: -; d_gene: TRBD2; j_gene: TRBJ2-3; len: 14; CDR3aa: CASGGEGGTDTQYF; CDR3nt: TGTGCCAGCGGGGGGGAGGGAGGCACAGATACGCAGTATTTT
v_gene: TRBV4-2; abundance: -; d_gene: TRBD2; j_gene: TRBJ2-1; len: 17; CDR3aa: CASSQEGDSGSGSEQFF; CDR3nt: TGTGCCAGCAGCCAAGAGGGTGATAGCGGGAGTGGTAGTGAGCAGTTCTTC
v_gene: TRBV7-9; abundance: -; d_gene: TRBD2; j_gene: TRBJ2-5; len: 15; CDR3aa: CASSLPGEGQETQYF; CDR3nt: TGTGCCAGCAGCTTGCCGGGGGAGGGCCAAGAGACCCAGTACTTC
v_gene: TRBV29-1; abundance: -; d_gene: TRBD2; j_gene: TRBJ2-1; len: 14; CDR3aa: CSAELAGGGNEQFF; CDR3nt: TGCAGCGCCGAACTAGCGGGAGGGGGGAATGAGCAGTTCTTC
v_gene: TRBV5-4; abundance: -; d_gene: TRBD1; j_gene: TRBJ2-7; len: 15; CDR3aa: CASSLPGQGSYEQYF; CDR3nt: TGTGCCAGCAGCTTACCGGGACAGGGCTCCTACGAGCAGTACTTC
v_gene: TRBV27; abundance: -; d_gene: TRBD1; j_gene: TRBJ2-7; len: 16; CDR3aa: CASSFSRDRGSYEQYF; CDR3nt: TGTGCCAGCAGTTTTAGCCGGGACAGGGGTAGCTACGAGCAGTACTTC
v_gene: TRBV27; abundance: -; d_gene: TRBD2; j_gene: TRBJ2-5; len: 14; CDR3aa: CASSLGGVRETQYF; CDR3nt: TGTGCCAGCAGTTTGGGGGGGGTTAGGGAGACCCAGTACTTC
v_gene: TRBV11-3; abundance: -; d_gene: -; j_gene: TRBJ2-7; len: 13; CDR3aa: CASSYTGNYEQYF; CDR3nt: TGTGCCAGCAGCTACACAGGGAACTACGAGCAGTACTTC
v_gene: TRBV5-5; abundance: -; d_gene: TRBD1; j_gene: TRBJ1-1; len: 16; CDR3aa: CASSLAGTGLNTEAFF; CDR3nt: TGTGCCAGCAGCCTAGCCGGGACAGGTTTGAACACTGAAGCTTTCTTT
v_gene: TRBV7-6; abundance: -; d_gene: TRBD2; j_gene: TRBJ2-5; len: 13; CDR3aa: CASSSGGKETQYF; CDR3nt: TGTGCCAGCAGCTCGGGGGGGAAAGAGACCCAGTACTTC
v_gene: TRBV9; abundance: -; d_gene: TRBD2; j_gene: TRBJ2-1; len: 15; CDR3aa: CASSVRLADYNEQFF; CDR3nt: TGTGCCAGCAGCGTAAGACTAGCGGATTACAATGAGCAGTTCTTC
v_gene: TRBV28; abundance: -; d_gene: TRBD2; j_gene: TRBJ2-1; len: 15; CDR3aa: CASSLVTSGHNEQFF; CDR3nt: TGTGCCAGCAGTTTGGTGACTAGCGGTCACAATGAGCAGTTCTTC
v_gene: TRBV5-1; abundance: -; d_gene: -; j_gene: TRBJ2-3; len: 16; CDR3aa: CASSLVPTGGTDTQYF; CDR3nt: TGCGCCAGCAGCTTGGTGCCAACTGGGGGGACAGATACGCAGTATTTT
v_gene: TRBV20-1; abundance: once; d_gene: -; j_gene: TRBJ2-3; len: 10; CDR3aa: CSASTDTQYF; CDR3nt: TGCAGTGCCTCTACAGATACGCAGTATTTT
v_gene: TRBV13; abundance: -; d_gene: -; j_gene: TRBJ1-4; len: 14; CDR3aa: CASSLRAGFEKLFF; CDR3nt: TGTGCCAGCAGCTTACGGGCAGGGTTTGAAAAACTGTTTTTT
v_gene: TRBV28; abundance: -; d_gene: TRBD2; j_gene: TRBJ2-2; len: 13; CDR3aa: CASSLRESGELFF; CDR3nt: TGTGCCAGCAGTTTGCGGGAGTCCGGGGAGCTGTTTTTT
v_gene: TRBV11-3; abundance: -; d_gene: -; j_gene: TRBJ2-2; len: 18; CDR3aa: CASSLDQGGVSNTGELFF; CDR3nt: TGTGCCAGCAGCTTAGATCAAGGAGGCGTCTCGAACACCGGGGAGCTGTTTTTT
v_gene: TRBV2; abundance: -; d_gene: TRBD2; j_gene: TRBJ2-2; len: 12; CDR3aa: CATGGDTGELFF; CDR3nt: TGTGCCACCGGGGGGGACACCGGGGAGCTGTTTTTT
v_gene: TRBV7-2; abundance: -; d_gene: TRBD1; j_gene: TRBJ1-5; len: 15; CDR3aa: CASSSRTGVNQPQHF; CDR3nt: TGTGCCAGCAGCTCCCGGACAGGGGTTAATCAGCCCCAGCATTTT
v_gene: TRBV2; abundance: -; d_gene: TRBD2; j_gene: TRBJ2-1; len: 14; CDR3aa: CARDSGRTYNEQFF; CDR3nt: TGTGCCAGAGACAGCGGGAGAACCTACAATGAGCAGTTCTTC
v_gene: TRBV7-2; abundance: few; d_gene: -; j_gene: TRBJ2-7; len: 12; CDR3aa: CASSLTAYEQYF; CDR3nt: TGTGCCAGCAGCCTGACAGCCTACGAGCAGTACTTC
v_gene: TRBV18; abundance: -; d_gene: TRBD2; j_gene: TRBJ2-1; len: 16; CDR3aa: CASSPAAGGPSSEQFF; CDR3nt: TGTGCCAGCTCACCAGCGGCGGGAGGGCCTAGTAGTGAGCAGTTCTTC
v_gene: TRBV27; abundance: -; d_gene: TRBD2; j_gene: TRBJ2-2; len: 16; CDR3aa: CASSQIPGLAGGELFF; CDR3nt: TGTGCCAGCAGTCAAATTCCGGGACTAGCGGGCGGGGAGCTGTTTTTT